This is a list of T cell receptor beta chains from one sample in a study of OX40 agonist ivuxolimab in advanced cancers. Clones were sequenced by immunoSEQ multiplex PCR, and TCRdb holds only the in-frame ones, with some missing. The table has approximately 64,000 clones, about 82% seen once. The sequencing used CD4+ or CD8+ T cells sorted from blood, collected in a trial of the OX40 agonist ivuxolimab. All receptors come from an adult with an advanced solid tumor such as melanoma, head and neck, liver or kidney cancer. Both conserved end residues are part of each CDR3. A D gene is named only where the DNA matches it firmly. Clone size is stated in some rows and not others, as once, few, many or a class when expanded.

D: .; J: TRBJ2-7; V: TRBV10-3; size: few; DNA: TGTGCCATCAGAGACTTGGGAGGGGGTGAGCAGTACTTC; CDR3: CAIRDLGGGEQYF
D: .; J: TRBJ2-1; V: TRBV18; size: .; DNA: TGTGCCAGCTCACCATCAGGATCCTACAATGAGCAGTTCTTC; CDR3: CASSPSGSYNEQFF
D: TRBD1; J: TRBJ1-4; V: TRBV7-9; size: .; DNA: TGTGCCAGCAGCTTAGACCAGGGGGATGAAAAACTGTTTTTT; CDR3: CASSLDQGDEKLFF
D: .; J: TRBJ2-5; V: TRBV2; size: .; DNA: TGTGCCAGCCTCGTGGGGGGGACCCAGTACTTC; CDR3: CASLVGGTQYF
D: .; J: TRBJ1-2; V: TRBV5-4; size: few; DNA: TGTGCCAGCAGCACCGTGGAGGGCTATGGCTACACCTTC; CDR3: CASSTVEGYGYTF
D: TRBD1; J: TRBJ1-2; V: TRBV19; size: .; DNA: TGTGCCAGTAGTACTTGGGACAGGTGGTATGGCTACACCTTC; CDR3: CASSTWDRWYGYTF
D: .; J: TRBJ1-5; V: TRBV5-1; size: .; DNA: TGCGCCAGCAGCCAATTAGTAGGGGACGGTCAGCCCCAGCATTTT; CDR3: CASSQLVGDGQPQHF
D: .; J: TRBJ2-4; V: TRBV4-3; size: once; DNA: TGCGCCAGCAGCCAAGATTCACAAAACATTCAGTACTTC; CDR3: CASSQDSQNIQYF
D: .; J: TRBJ2-1; V: TRBV20-1; size: .; DNA: TGCAGTGCGACCGATGCTGAGCAGTTCTTC; CDR3: CSATDAEQFF
D: .; J: TRBJ1-2; V: TRBV9; size: .; DNA: TGTGCCAGCAGCGTAGCTGGAGGAAATGGCTACACCTTC; CDR3: CASSVAGGNGYTF
D: TRBD2; J: TRBJ2-1; V: TRBV7-9; size: .; DNA: TGTGCCAGCAGCTTAACGGAGGGCGGGAGGGAGCAGTTCTTC; CDR3: CASSLTEGGREQFF
D: TRBD1; J: TRBJ2-1; V: TRBV6-5; size: .; DNA: TGTGCCAGCAGTTCGGGACAGGGGGCTCAAAATGAGCAGTTCTTC; CDR3: CASSSGQGAQNEQFF
D: TRBD2; J: TRBJ2-3; V: TRBV6-6; size: .; DNA: TGTGCCAGCAGTCAGGTAGCGGGAGGGATCACAGATACGCAGTATTTT; CDR3: CASSQVAGGITDTQYF
D: .; J: TRBJ2-5; V: TRBV5-1; size: .; DNA: TGCGCCAGCAGAGATCCTACGGGGACCCAGTACTTC; CDR3: CASRDPTGTQYF
D: .; J: TRBJ2-1; V: TRBV10-3; size: few; DNA: TGTGCCAGCAGTTACCGGGGAAGTTTAAGGGGAAATGAGCAGTTCTTC; CDR3: CASSYRGSLRGNEQFF
D: TRBD1; J: TRBJ2-5; V: TRBV9; size: .; DNA: TGTGCCAGCAGCGTCGATGGGACAGGGCAAGAGACCCAGTACTTC; CDR3: CASSVDGTGQETQYF
D: .; J: TRBJ1-5; V: TRBV28; size: few; DNA: TGTGCCAGCCTTGGTAGAGGGCGGGTCAATCAGCCCCAGCATTTT; CDR3: CASLGRGRVNQPQHF
D: .; J: TRBJ2-5; V: TRBV5-4; size: .; DNA: TGTGCCAGCAGCTTGGACGTCCAAGAGACCCAGTACTTC; CDR3: CASSLDVQETQYF
D: .; J: TRBJ1-1; V: TRBV28; size: .; DNA: TGTGCCACTTACTGGAGGGGGATGAACACTGAAGCTTTCTTT; CDR3: CATYWRGMNTEAFF
D: TRBD1; J: TRBJ2-7; V: TRBV5-1; size: .; DNA: TGCGCCAGCAGCTTAATACAGGGGGCATCCGACGAGCAGTACTTC; CDR3: CASSLIQGASDEQYF
D: .; J: TRBJ2-1; V: TRBV14; size: .; DNA: TGTGCCAGCAGCGAAATAGGTATAAATGAGCAGTTCTTC; CDR3: CASSEIGINEQFF
D: TRBD1; J: TRBJ1-1; V: TRBV5-1; size: .; DNA: TGCGCCAGCAGTATGGACAGGGCGAACACTGAAGCTTTCTTT; CDR3: CASSMDRANTEAFF
D: .; J: TRBJ2-3; V: TRBV28; size: once; DNA: TGTGCCAGCAGTCTCCGACAGGCTCCTAGCACAGATACGCAGTATTTT; CDR3: CASSLRQAPSTDTQYF
D: .; J: TRBJ1-2; V: TRBV4-1; size: .; DNA: TGCGCCAGCAGCCAAGCTTCCGGATACTATGGCTACACCTTC; CDR3: CASSQASGYYGYTF
D: .; J: TRBJ2-4; V: TRBV7-9; size: .; DNA: TGTGCCAGCAGCTTAGCCGGGATAGCCAAAAACATTCAGTACTTC; CDR3: CASSLAGIAKNIQYF
D: .; J: TRBJ1-1; V: TRBV28; size: once; DNA: TGTGCCAGCAGTCCTGCCTTTGGGGGGACTGAAGCTTTCTTT; CDR3: CASSPAFGGTEAFF